This TCR beta chain came from a study of blood T cell repertoires in COVID-19. This clone was observed a single time. Germline CDR1 reads MNHEY; CDR2 reads SVGEGT. This CDR3 comprises 15 residues. With 2 bases clipped from V and 7 bases from J, the junction kept 5 bases outside the gene matches. TCRdb's table, derived via immunoSEQ multiplex PCR, lists solely in-frame clones and lacks some. This sample has roughly 190,000 clones, with 80% to 95% found just once. Sequencing was performed on peripheral blood. This clonotype was sampled from a man aged 45-65 years with acute or convalescent COVID-19. This chain joins TRBV6-2 or TRBV6-3 and TRBJ1-5; 10 bases line up with TRBD1. CDR3 in DNA: TGTGCCAGCAGTTACAGGACAGGGGGACGGCAGCCCCAGCATTTT. Amino acid sequence: CASSYRTGGRQPQHF.